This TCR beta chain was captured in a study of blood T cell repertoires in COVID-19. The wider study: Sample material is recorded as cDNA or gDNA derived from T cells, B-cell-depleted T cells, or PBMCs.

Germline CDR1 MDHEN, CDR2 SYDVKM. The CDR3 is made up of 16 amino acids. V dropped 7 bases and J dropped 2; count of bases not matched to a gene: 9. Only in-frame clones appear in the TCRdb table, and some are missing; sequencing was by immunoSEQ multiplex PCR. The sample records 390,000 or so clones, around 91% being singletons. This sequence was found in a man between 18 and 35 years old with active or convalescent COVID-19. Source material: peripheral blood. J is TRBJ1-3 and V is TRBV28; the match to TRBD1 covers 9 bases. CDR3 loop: CASNTRQGVPGNTIYF. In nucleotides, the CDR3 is TGTGCCAGCAACACGCGACAGGGGGTGCCTGGAAACACCATATATTTT.